Below are 25 T cell receptor beta chains sequenced from a single sample in a study of T-cell memory formation after mild COVID-19. TCRdb called the 5' RACE reads again in MiXCR, with one record for every CDR3 protein. This sample yields some 290,000 distinct CDR3 sequences, of which 15% to 20% are seen a single time; 23% belongs to the top ten. The sequencing input was PBMCs or a T cell subset sorted from them (not recorded which). The receptors come from a man between 18 and 29 years old who had mild COVID-19 (a few samples of this study predate the infection). Cell type and time point are not known.

In its sample, this clonotype was seen a few times. The rearrangement uses TRBV7-8 and TRBJ2-7; TRBD2 matches 8 bases. CDR1 and CDR2 from the germline V gene are SGHVS and FQNEAQ. The CDR3 extends over 15 amino acids. The J segment lost 0 bases and the V segment lost 5 bases, leaving 6 bases of the junction unmatched. The CDR3 loop is CASSPRGGYSYEQYF. DNA of the CDR3: TGTGCCAGCAGCCCCCGGGGGGGGTACTCCTACGAGCAGTACTTC.

V gene TRBV27 combines with J gene TRBJ1-6, with TRBD1 as a possible D gene (5 bases). The CDR3 spans 14 residues. Looked up from germline, CDR1 is MNHEY and CDR2 is SMNVEV (reference sequence). V was shortened by 4 bases and J by 9 bases, with 13 bases between the two germline ends. DNA for the CDR3: TGTGCCAGCAGTTACGGGGGATTGGGTTCACCCCTCCACTTT. Its translation: CASSYGGLGSPLHF.

A few counts support this clonotype. The chain couples TRBV5-6 to TRBJ2-2, with no clear D. The CDR3 runs to 14 residues. The V gene's germline CDR1 is SGHDT and CDR2 YYEEEE. Trimming took 5 bases from V and 4 from J, leaving 12 bases between them. CDR3 region: CASREGPRTGELFF. The CDR3 DNA follows: TGTGCCAGCAGGGAAGGACCACGCACCGGGGAGCTGTTTTTT.

In this sample, this clonotype turned up a few times. In DNA, the CDR3 is TGTGCCAGCAGTTTATATGTACACTCGCGCGAGCAGTACGTC. Residues: CASSLYVHSREQYV. The chain couples TRBV28 to TRBJ2-7; unclear D gene. The CDR3 runs to 14 residues. Trimming left V 1 base short and J 6 bases short, with 13 bases between. The germline gives CDR1 MDHEN, CDR2 SYDVKM.

This clonotype was detected a few times. V usage is TRBV20-1 and J usage is TRBJ1-5; no clear D. V dropped 0 bases and J dropped 2 bases, with 14 bases sitting between them. CDR1 and CDR2 (germline): DFQATT, SNEGSKA (reference sequence). This CDR3 is built from 16 residues. CDR3: CSARDNEGWGNQPQHF. CDR3 sequence (DNA): TGCAGTGCTAGAGATAACGAGGGTTGGGGCAATCAGCCCCAGCATTTT.

CDR3 region: CAIQPTGTPGVGELFF. Here the CDR3 DNA reads TGTGCCATCCAACCTACCGGGACCCCAGGCGTGGGGGAGCTGTTTTTT. This chain uses TRBV10-3 with TRBJ2-2; possibly TRBD1 or TRBD2 for D (5 bases each). This CDR3 has 16 residues. Trimming shortened V by 8 bases and J by 8 bases, and 24 bases separated the two germline ends. Germline assignment: CDR1 ENHRY and CDR2 SYGVKD.

V and J are TRBV7-9 and TRBJ1-5; tentative D call: TRBD1 (6 bases). The germline V gene has CDR1 SEHNR and CDR2 FQNEAQ (reference sequence). CDR3 length equals 13 residues. Trimming cost V 2 bases and J 10 bases, with 12 bases left between them. CDR3 amino acids: CASSLPGGGPQHF. The CDR3 nucleotides are TGTGCCAGCAGCTTACCCGGGGGGGGCCCCCAGCATTTT. Drawing the rest from reference TRBV7-9 and TRBJ1-5, the complete variable domain is DTGVSQNPRHKITKRGQNVTFRCDPISEHNRLYWYRQTLGQGPEFLTYFQNEAQLEKSRLLSDRFSAERPKGSFSTLEIQRTEQGDSAMYLCASSLPGGGPQHFGDGTRLSIL.

There are a few counts of this clonotype. The chain carries TRBV2 and TRBJ1-6, with 9 positions matching TRBD1. Germline V gives CDR1 SNHLY, CDR2 FYNNEI. Trimming took 6 bases from V and 10 from J; bases not matched to a gene: 7. The CDR3 has 14 amino acids. The CDR3 is CASRRETGGSPLHF. The CDR3 region has the DNA TGTGCCAGCAGGAGGGAGACAGGGGGATCACCCCTCCACTTT.

This clonotype was detected a few times. J is TRBJ2-5 and V is TRBV6-5; 7 bases match TRBD1. V lost 6 bases to trimming and J lost 4 bases; unmatched junction nucleotides: 2. The CDR3 runs 12 residues. Germline CDR1 and CDR2: MNHEY and SVGAGI. This CDR3 reads CASRSGGETQYF. The CDR3 DNA reads TGTGCCAGCAGGTCAGGGGGAGAGACCCAGTACTTC.

This clonotype was picked up many times. The J gene is TRBJ1-2, the V gene TRBV7-9, with D perhaps TRBD1 (6 bases). The germline V gene encodes CDR1 SEHNR and CDR2 FQNEAQ (reference sequence). V shed 1 base and J shed 7 bases, with 13 bases lying between them. The CDR3 totals 14 residues. In DNA, the CDR3 is TGTGCCAGCAGCTTAGACAGGGTTCGGAGTGGCTACACCTTC. The encoded protein is CASSLDRVRSGYTF.

CDR3 in DNA: TGTGCCAGCAGCTTAGATTCTTCAACCCGGGATACGCAGTATTTT. It specifies CASSLDSSTRDTQYF. The rearrangement links TRBV7-2 to TRBJ2-3, with D unresolved. Looked up from germline, CDR1 is SGHTA and CDR2 is FQGNSA. Trimming shortened V by 1 base and J by 6 bases, and 14 bases separated the two germline ends. The CDR3 consists of 15 residues.

The chain has TRBV2 and TRBJ1-5, with no clear D. Trimming pared 4 bases from V and 0 bases from J, leaving 7 bases between. CDR3 size: 14 residues. Per the germline V gene, CDR1 is SNHLY and CDR2 is FYNNEI. The CDR3 coding sequence is TGTGCCAGCAGTGGTATCCGTAGCAATCAGCCCCAGCATTTT. This encodes CASSGIRSNQPQHF.

The rearrangement uses TRBV7-2 and TRBJ2-3; tentatively, D is TRBD1 (6 bases). Trimming took 2 bases from V and 2 from J, leaving 14 bases between them. In germline, CDR1 is SGHTA, CDR2 FQGNSA. The CDR3 consists of 16 residues. In DNA, the CDR3 is TGTGCCAGCAGCTTAACCCGACAGGTCCCCACAGATACGCAGTATTTT. It translates to CASSLTRQVPTDTQYF.

This clonotype was picked up many times. This chain uses TRBV5-1 with TRBJ2-7; D unresolved. V was cut by 0 bases and J by 0 bases, with 4 bases left in between. CDR3 size: 13 residues. Germline values: CDR1 SGHRS, CDR2 YFSETQ. The chain's CDR3 is CASSLEGSYEQYV. The DNA for the CDR3 is TGCGCCAGCAGCTTGGAGGGCTCCTACGAGCAGTACGTC.

The chain links TRBV11-2 to TRBJ1-6; D perhaps matches TRBD1 (6 bases). Trimming stripped 3 bases from V and 4 bases from J, with 13 bases between. Germline CDR1 is SGHAT and CDR2 is FQNNGV. CDR3 length: 16 residues. This CDR3 reads CASSFAGDRYNSPLHF. The CDR3 nucleotides read TGTGCCAGCAGCTTCGCAGGGGACCGATATAATTCACCCCTCCACTTT.

This chain joins TRBV9 and TRBJ1-5; perhaps TRBD1 as D (5 bases). Trimming stripped 4 bases from V and 0 bases from J, with 17 bases between. The germline CDR1 and CDR2 sequences are SGDLS and YYNGEE. The CDR3 loop spans 17 amino acids. The CDR3 spells CASSPGIGAYSNQPQHF. Written as DNA, the CDR3 is TGTGCCAGCAGCCCCGGGATCGGGGCCTATAGCAATCAGCCCCAGCATTTT.

This clonotype showed up just a few times. The chain employs TRBV6-2 or TRBV6-3 and TRBJ2-6, with no clear D. The CDR3 is 13 amino acids. V lost 7 bases and J lost 0, with 4 bases in between. Germline assignment: CDR1 MNHEY and CDR2 SVGEGT. CDR3 DNA: TGTGCCAGCACCCACTCTGGGGCCAACGTCCTGACTTTC. It translates to CASTHSGANVLTF.

There are many counts of this clonotype. The V call is TRBV11-2, the J call TRBJ2-3; D perhaps matches TRBD2 (7 bases). Trimming stripped 1 base from V and 4 bases from J, with 12 bases between. The CDR3 is made up of 15 amino acids. Germline loops: CDR1 SGHAT, CDR2 FQNNGV. CDR3 DNA: TGTGCCAGCAGCTTAGTCCGGGGGGCGTCAGATACGCAGTATTTT. Translating it yields CASSLVRGASDTQYF.

The V gene is TRBV9, the J gene TRBJ1-4, with unresolved D. Germline V CDR1 and CDR2: SGDLS, YYNGEE. CDR3 size: 15 residues. V was pared by 0 bases and J by 6 bases, with 12 bases between. The CDR3 DNA reads as TGTGCCAGCAGCGTAGGCTGGAGCGGTGATGAAAAACTGTTTTTT. Its protein product is CASSVGWSGDEKLFF.

This clonotype was observed a handful of times. A much larger clonotype is one base distant, so this may be a read error. This chain joins TRBV7-3 and TRBJ2-2; the match to TRBD2 covers 11 bases. The CDR3 extends over 15 amino acids. After removal of 4 bases from V and 3 bases from J, the junction contained 1 base not matched to a gene. Germline V CDR1 and CDR2: SGHTA, FQGTGA. The CDR3 protein is CASSSGLADTGELFF. As DNA, the CDR3 is TGTGCCAGCAGCTCGGGACTAGCGGACACCGGGGAGCTGTTTTTT.

This chain uses TRBV7-2 with TRBJ2-7; unclear D gene. Trimming took off 4 bases at V and 4 bases at J, with 14 bases between the two ends. The CDR3 consists of 14 residues. Germline V gene data show CDR1 as SGHTA and CDR2 as FQGNSA. The CDR3 protein is CASSYNGPFYEQYV. DNA of the CDR3: TGTGCCAGCAGCTACAATGGACCGTTTTACGAGCAGTACGTC.

Ten or more counts support this clonotype. The chain carries TRBV20-1 and TRBJ2-5; 11 bases line up with TRBD2. The CDR3 is made up of 15 amino acids. V shed 5 bases and J 5 bases; nucleotides not matched to a gene: 10. CDR1 and CDR2 from the germline V gene are DFQATT and SNEGSKA (reference sequence). CDR3 region: CSASLSGGARETQYF. CDR3 nucleotide sequence: TGCAGTGCTTCCCTTAGCGGGGGGGCCCGTGAGACCCAGTACTTC.

The gene calls are TRBV9 and TRBJ1-3; 11 bases are shared with TRBD1. Germline CDR1 and CDR2: SGDLS and YYNGEE. This CDR3 has 15 residues. The junction had 3 bases not matched to a gene; V was cut back by 1 base and J by 6 bases. CDR3 in amino acids: CASSVLGQGANTIYF. DNA of the CDR3: TGTGCCAGCAGCGTACTAGGACAGGGGGCAAACACCATATATTTT.

This clonotype was detected only a few times. V and J are TRBV30 and TRBJ1-2; D remains unclear. Trimming shortened V by 2 bases and J by 2 bases, and 9 bases separated the two germline ends. Per the germline V gene, CDR1 is GTSNPN and CDR2 is SVGIG (reference sequence). There are 13 residues in the CDR3. CDR3 sequence: CAWSRTGNYGYTF. The CDR3 DNA follows: TGTGCCTGGAGTCGGACGGGGAACTATGGCTACACCTTC.

For the CDR3, the DNA is TGTGCCAGCAGCTTAGCGAGGGGGACAGGTAACACTGAAGCTTTCTTT. Amino acids: CASSLARGTGNTEAFF. This chain links TRBV7-2 with TRBJ1-1, with TRBD1 identical over 8 bases. The CDR3 totals 16 residues. CDR1 SGHTA and CDR2 FQGNSA come from the germline V gene. V was pared by 0 bases and J by 2 bases, with 5 bases of the junction left unmatched.